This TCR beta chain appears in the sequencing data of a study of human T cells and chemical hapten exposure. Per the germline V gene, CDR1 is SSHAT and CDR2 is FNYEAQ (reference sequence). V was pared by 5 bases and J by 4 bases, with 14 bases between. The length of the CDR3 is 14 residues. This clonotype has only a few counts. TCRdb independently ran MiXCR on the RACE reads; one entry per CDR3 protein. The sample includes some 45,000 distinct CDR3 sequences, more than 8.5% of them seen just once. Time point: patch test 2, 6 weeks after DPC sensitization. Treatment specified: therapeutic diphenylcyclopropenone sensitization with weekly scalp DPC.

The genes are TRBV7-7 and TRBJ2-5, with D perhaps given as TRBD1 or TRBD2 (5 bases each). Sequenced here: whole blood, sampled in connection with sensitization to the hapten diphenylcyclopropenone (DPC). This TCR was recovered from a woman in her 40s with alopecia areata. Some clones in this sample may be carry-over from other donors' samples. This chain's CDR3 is CASSRDGFLETQYF. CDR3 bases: TGTGCCAGCAGCCGGGACGGTTTCCTAGAGACCCAGTACTTC. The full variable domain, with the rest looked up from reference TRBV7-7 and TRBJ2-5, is GAGVSQSPRYKVTKRGQDVTLRCDPISSHATLYWYQQALGQGPEFLTYFNYEAQPDKSGLPSDRFSAERPEGSISTLTIQRTEQRDSAMYRCASSRDGFLETQYFGPGTRLLVL.